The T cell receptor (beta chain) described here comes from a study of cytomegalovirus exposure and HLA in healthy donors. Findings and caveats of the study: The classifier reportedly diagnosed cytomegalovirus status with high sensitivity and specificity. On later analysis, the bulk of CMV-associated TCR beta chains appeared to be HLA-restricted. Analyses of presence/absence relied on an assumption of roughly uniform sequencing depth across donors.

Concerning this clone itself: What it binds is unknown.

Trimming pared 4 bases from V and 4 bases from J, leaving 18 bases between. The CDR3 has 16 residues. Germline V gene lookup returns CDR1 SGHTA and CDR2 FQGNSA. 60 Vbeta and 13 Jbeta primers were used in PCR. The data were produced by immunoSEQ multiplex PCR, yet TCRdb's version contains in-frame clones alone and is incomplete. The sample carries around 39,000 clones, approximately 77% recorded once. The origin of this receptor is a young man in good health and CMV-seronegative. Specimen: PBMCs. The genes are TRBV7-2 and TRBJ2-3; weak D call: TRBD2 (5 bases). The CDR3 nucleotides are TGTGCCAGCAGCTCGGGGAGTGCCGTCCCCTCAGATACGCAGTATTTT. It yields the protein CASSSGSAVPSDTQYF.